The source of this T cell receptor beta chain is a study of human T cells and chemical hapten exposure. Study-level background: Researchers reported sensitizing a 2 cm by 2 cm upper inner arm skin site with 2% DPC.

The CDR3 has 14 residues. Germline lookup yields CDR1 SGHTA and CDR2 FQGNSA. The germline V and J ends were trimmed by 7 bases and 3 bases, with 16 bases remaining between them. Overall study results and limits: In comparison with controls, expanded TCRs gave rise to a significantly larger number of large CDR3 similarity clusters.

TCRdb reprocessed the RACE reads via MiXCR and lists one record per CDR3 protein. The sample carries approximately 87,000 distinct CDR3 sequences, roughly 11% recorded once. Stated time point: patch test 2, 6 weeks after DPC sensitization. Documented treatment: therapeutic diphenylcyclopropenone sensitization with weekly scalp DPC. Points on this clonotype: Its antigen is not identified.

The clonotype was recovered from a woman in her thirties or forties with alopecia areata. Some clones in this sample may be carry-over from other donors' samples. The specimen comprised whole blood, sampled in connection with sensitization to the hapten diphenylcyclopropenone (DPC). The rearrangement links TRBV7-2 to TRBJ2-7, with D hard to call. CDR3 amino acids: CASTRDRANYEQYF. The CDR3 coding sequence is TGTGCCAGCACCAGAGACCGGGCCAACTACGAGCAGTACTTC.